The 10 T cell receptor beta chains reported below all come from one sample, sequenced in a study of control samples from healthy donors and cancer patients. Only in-frame clones appear in the TCRdb table, and some are missing; sequencing was by immunoSEQ multiplex PCR. The sample carries approximately 150,000 clones, about 89% recorded once. The sample was blood. These receptors came from a man aged 18 to 30 in good health.

The chain joins TRBV5-4 to TRBJ1-1; D might be TRBD1 (6 bases). Trimming left V 3 bases short and J 2 bases short, with 8 bases between. Germline V lookup: CDR1 SGHNT, CDR2 YYREEE (reference sequence). This CDR3 contains 13 residues. CDR3 region: CASSSGHNTEAFF. The CDR3 DNA sequence: TGTGCCAGCAGCTCGGGACACAACACTGAAGCTTTCTTT. Full variable domain (outside the CDR3, taken from reference TRBV5-4 and TRBJ1-1): ETGVTQSPTHLIKTRGQQVTLRCSSQSGHNTVSWYQQALGQGPQFIFQYYREEENGRGNFPPRFSGLQFPNYSSELNVNALELDDSALYLCASSSGHNTEAFFGQGTRLTVV.

The CDR3 loop reads CASRPSGTGTYEQYF. The CDR3 DNA reads TGTGCCAGCAGACCCTCCGGGACAGGGACCTACGAGCAGTACTTC. This chain connects TRBV6-5 to TRBJ2-7; 9 bases match TRBD1. The germline V gene has CDR1 MNHEY and CDR2 SVGAGI. The CDR3 totals 15 residues. J lost 2 bases, V lost 6 bases, and 8 bases had no gene match.

The gene calls are TRBV10-3 and TRBJ2-3; D remains unclear. This CDR3 has 12 residues. Germline assignment: CDR1 ENHRY and CDR2 SYGVKD. The ends were cut back, 3 bases at V and 6 bases at J, with 7 bases in the middle. CDR3 coding DNA: TGTGCCATCAGTGACGGGTCCGATACGCAGTATTTT. Encoded protein: CAISDGSDTQYF.

The V call is TRBV19, the J call TRBJ1-6, with unresolved D. The germline V gene encodes CDR1 LNHDA and CDR2 SQIVND (reference sequence). CDR3 length: 14 residues. The V end lost 4 bases, the J end lost 7 bases, and 11 bases lay between the germline ends. CDR3 protein: CASSTRASNSPLHF. CDR3 nucleotides: TGTGCCAGTAGTACCCGGGCTAGCAATTCACCCCTCCACTTT. Together with reference TRBV19 and TRBJ1-6, the CDR3 gives the full variable domain: DGGITQSPKYLFRKEGQNVTLSCEQNLNHDAMYWYRQDPGQGLRLIYYSQIVNDFQKGDIAEGYSVSREKKESFPLTVTSAQKNPTAFYLCASSTRASNSPLHFGNGTRLTVT.

The V and J genes are TRBV20-1 and TRBJ1-4; D is unclear. Between the trimmed V and J ends, which lost 3 bases and 4 bases, there was a span of 9 bases. The CDR3 covers 13 residues. Germline V gene data show CDR1 as DFQATT and CDR2 as SNEGSKA (reference sequence). The CDR3 DNA is TGCAGTGCTAGTTCCAGAGTTAATGAAAAACTGTTTTTT. This translates into CSASSRVNEKLFF.

The rearrangement uses TRBV19 and TRBJ1-5; D is possibly TRBD1 (6 bases). Between the trimmed V and J ends, which lost 5 bases and 6 bases, there was a span of 17 bases. Germline V CDR1 and CDR2: LNHDA, SQIVND (reference sequence). This CDR3 spans 15 amino acids. The CDR3 protein is CASSLRFGGLQPQHF. CDR3 DNA: TGTGCCAGTAGTCTACGATTCGGGGGCCTTCAGCCCCAGCATTTT.

The rearrangement uses TRBV13 and TRBJ2-2; D gene ambiguous. Germline V lookup: CDR1 PRHDT, CDR2 FYEKMQ (reference sequence). The CDR3 covers 13 residues. V dropped 0 bases and J dropped 7 bases, with 6 bases sitting between them. CDR3 region: CASSLGLSGELFF. DNA of the CDR3: TGTGCCAGCAGCTTAGGCCTTAGCGGGGAGCTGTTTTTT.

This clone was seen once. J is TRBJ1-4 and V is TRBV4-1, with a possible D match to TRBD1 (5 bases). CDR3 length: 16 residues. Looked up from germline, CDR1 is MGHRA and CDR2 is YSYEKL. Trimming removed 3 bases from V and 7 bases from J, with 18 bases in between. The CDR3 sequence: CASSHHSGQGAEKLFF. The CDR3 coding sequence is TGCGCCAGCAGCCATCACTCCGGGCAGGGTGCTGAAAAACTGTTTTTT.

The CDR3 region has the DNA TGTGCCAGCAGCCAACCGGGACAGAGTACTGAAGCTTTCTTT. Its translation is CASSQPGQSTEAFF. The chain combines TRBV3-1 (or the pseudogene TRBV3-2) with TRBJ1-1, with 7 bases aligning to TRBD1. CDR3 size: 14 residues. From germline, CDR1 is LGHDT and CDR2 YNNKEL (reference sequence). V lost 2 bases and J lost 5; bases outside the gene matches: 5.

The chain employs TRBV6-1 and TRBJ1-1, with D uncertain. The length of the CDR3 is 13 residues. Germline loops: CDR1 MNHNS, CDR2 SASEGT. Between the trimmed V and J ends, which lost 5 bases and 1 base, there was a span of 8 bases. As DNA, the CDR3 is TGTGCCAGCAGTCCAAAGACGAACACTGAAGCTTTCTTT. It translates to CASSPKTNTEAFF.